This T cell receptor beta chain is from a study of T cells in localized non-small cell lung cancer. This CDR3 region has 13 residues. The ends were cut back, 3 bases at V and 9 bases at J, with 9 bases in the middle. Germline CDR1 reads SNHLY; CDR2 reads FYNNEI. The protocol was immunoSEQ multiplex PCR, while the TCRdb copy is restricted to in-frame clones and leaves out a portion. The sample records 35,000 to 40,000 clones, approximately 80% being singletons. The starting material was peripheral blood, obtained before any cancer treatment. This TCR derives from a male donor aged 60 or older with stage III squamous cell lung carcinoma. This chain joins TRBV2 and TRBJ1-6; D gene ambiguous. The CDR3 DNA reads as TGTGCCAGCAGTGATTTCCCGACTTCACCCCTCCACTTT. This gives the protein CASSDFPTSPLHF.